This T cell receptor beta chain was documented in a study of T-cell memory formation after mild COVID-19. Study conclusions and caveats: CM and EM subsets held most contracting CD4+ clones; EMRA held CD8+ ones. The study found balanced CD4/CD8 in clones contracting day 15 to 85 and a CD4+ lean in later expanders. Proof of SARS-CoV-2 specificity was absent for the second-wave clones that crested on day 37.

Concerning this clonotype: Its antigen is still unknown.

TCRdb called the 5' RACE reads again in MiXCR, with one record for every CDR3 protein. The sample records 560,000 or so distinct CDR3 sequences, approximately 15% being singletons. The junction had 12 bases not matched to a gene; V was cut back by 6 bases and J by 0 bases. The CDR3 is made up of 17 amino acids. The chain joins TRBV12-3 or TRBV12-4 to TRBJ2-7, with 9 bases aligning to TRBD2. What was sequenced was PBMCs or a T cell subset sorted from them (not recorded which). The origin of this receptor is an adult woman who had mild COVID-19 (a few samples of this study predate the infection). Cell type and time point are not known. CDR3 bases: TGTGCCAGCAGCCTTCGACTAGCGGCAAAAAGCTCCTACGAGCAGTACTTC. Translation gives CASSLRLAAKSSYEQYF.